Following are 2 T cell receptor beta chains from one sample sequenced in a study of blood T cell repertoires in COVID-19. Data came from immunoSEQ multiplex PCR; TCRdb stores just in-frame clones and leaves some out. This sample has over 150,000 clones, with over 75% found just once. The sequencing input was peripheral blood. The receptors stem from a woman aged 50 to 65 with acute or convalescent COVID-19.

This rearrangement joins TRBV3-1 (or the pseudogene TRBV3-2) to TRBJ2-6; D might be TRBD2 (6 bases). Deletions cut 5 bases from V and 1 base from J, with 15 bases between. In germline, CDR1 is LGHDT, CDR2 YNNKEL (reference sequence). The CDR3 contains 17 residues. CDR3 sequence reads: CASSAGTLTSGANVLTF. In nucleotides, the CDR3 is TGTGCCAGCAGCGCCGGGACTCTGACTTCTGGGGCCAACGTCCTGACTTTC.

In this sample, this clone turned up a few times. The J gene is TRBJ2-1, the V gene TRBV19; 9 positions agree with TRBD1. CDR3 length equals 16 residues. Per germline, CDR1 LNHDA and CDR2 SQIVND (reference sequence). Losses at the gene ends were 3 bases for V and 6 bases for J; bases not matched to a gene: 9. The CDR3 DNA follows: TGTGCCAGTAGTATCCCCGGGACAGGGAAAGGCAATGAGCAGTTCTTC. This translates into CASSIPGTGKGNEQFF.